These 20 T cell receptor beta chains were all obtained from the same sample, sequenced in a study of human T cells and chemical hapten exposure. The study used a library that attached unique molecular identifiers to individual cDNA molecules. TCRdb recomputed calls from the reads with MiXCR, one row per CDR3 protein. The profile covers approximately 600 distinct CDR3 sequences, with roughly 98% appearing a single time and less than 4.5% taken by the ten largest. The treatment was: therapeutic diphenylcyclopropenone sensitization with weekly scalp DPC. The source material was whole blood, sampled before DPC sensitization or 2, 6, or about 24 weeks after (not recorded which). The source of these receptors is an adult with alopecia areata. Some clones in this sample may be carry-over from other donors' samples. This table probably holds off-target reads from a library built for another chain.

V usage is TRBV20-1 and J usage is TRBJ2-7; no reliable D call. Germline V lookup: CDR1 DFQATT, CDR2 SNEGSKA (reference sequence). The V and J ends lost 2 bases and 3 bases respectively, with 8 bases between them. CDR3 length: 12 residues. The CDR3 nucleotides are TGCAGTGCTAGATCCCCCGGCTACGAGCAGTACTTC. Residues: CSARSPGYEQYF.

The chain has TRBV12-5 and TRBJ2-7; no definite D call. Germline-derived CDR1 and CDR2 are LGHNT and FRNRAP. This CDR3 has 11 amino acids. V was trimmed by 4 bases and J by 2 bases, leaving 3 bases between them. CDR3 sequence: CASGSPYEQYF. The CDR3 nucleotides read TGTGCTAGTGGTTCCCCCTACGAGCAGTACTTC.

The V gene is TRBV28, the J gene TRBJ2-7, with TRBD2 matching 7 bases. J lost 4 bases, V lost 6 bases, and 9 bases had no gene match. Germline V gene data show CDR1 as MDHEN and CDR2 as SYDVKM. The CDR3 has 14 residues. CDR3 in amino acids: CASRSRLAWYEQYF. The CDR3, as DNA: TGTGCCAGCAGATCCCGACTAGCTTGGTACGAGCAGTACTTC.

J is TRBJ1-1 and V is TRBV29-1; D unclear. V was shortened by 6 bases and J by 3 bases, with 8 bases between the two germline ends. The length of the CDR3 is 11 residues. Looked up from germline, CDR1 is SQVTM and CDR2 is ANQGSEA. CDR3 loop: CSVVRDTEAFF. In DNA form, the CDR3 reads TGCAGCGTGGTTAGGGACACTGAAGCTTTCTTT.

This clonotype was found once. This chain joins TRBV30 and TRBJ2-7, with D unclear. From germline, CDR1 is GTSNPN and CDR2 SVGIG (reference sequence). The germline V and J ends were trimmed by 2 bases and 2 bases, with 4 bases remaining between them. The CDR3 spans 11 residues. Here the CDR3 DNA reads TGTGCCTGGAGTTTCGCCTACGAGCAGTACTTC. Translating it yields CAWSFAYEQYF.

The V call is TRBV6-1, the J call TRBJ2-7; 9 nucleotides align to TRBD1. The ends lost 2 bases at V and 7 bases at J; junction bases unmatched: 3. The CDR3 is made up of 13 amino acids. Per the germline V gene, CDR1 is MNHNS and CDR2 is SASEGT. The CDR3 coding sequence is TGTGCCAGCAGTGAAAGAGACAGGGGGGAGCAGTACTTC. Translating it yields CASSERDRGEQYF.

The genes are TRBV18 and TRBJ1-1, with D possibly being TRBD1 (5 bases). Germline V lookup: CDR1 KGHSH, CDR2 LQKENI. The germline V and J ends were trimmed by 4 bases and 1 base, with 7 bases remaining between them. The CDR3 extends over 13 amino acids. CDR3 loop: CASSQGPNTEAFF. The CDR3 nucleotides read TGTGCCAGCTCACAGGGACCGAACACTGAAGCTTTCTTT.

The CDR3 DNA reads TGTGCCAGCACCACCGGTTTAGGTCAGGAAGCTTTCTTT. Translated: CASTTGLGQEAFF. The V call is TRBV12-3 or TRBV12-4, the J call TRBJ1-1; D gene unclear. Between the trimmed V and J ends, which lost 7 bases and 8 bases, there was a span of 17 bases. The CDR3 spans 13 residues.

This chain uses TRBV20-1 with TRBJ2-3; D gene ambiguous. There are 13 residues in the CDR3. V lost 5 bases and J 1 base, leaving 10 bases between the germline ends. Per the germline V gene, CDR1 is DFQATT and CDR2 is SNEGSKA (reference sequence). This CDR3 is CSAQRAGTDTQYF. The CDR3 coding sequence is TGCAGTGCTCAACGGGCCGGCACAGATACGCAGTATTTT.

The chain is built from TRBV4-1 and TRBJ1-1; D remains ambiguous. Germline V CDR1 and CDR2: MGHRA, YSYEKL. V lost 5 bases and J lost 4, with 11 bases in between. CDR3 length: 13 residues. The CDR3 region is CASSGTGGTEAFF. CDR3 nucleotides: TGCGCCAGCAGCGGAACTGGAGGCACTGAAGCTTTCTTT.

The V gene is TRBV29-1, the J gene TRBJ2-3, with 7 bases that match TRBD1. V lost 4 bases, J lost 1 base, and 5 bases stayed unmatched. The CDR3 consists of 14 residues. In germline, CDR1 is SQVTM, CDR2 ANQGSEA. CDR3 sequence: CSVALQGGTDTQYF. In DNA, the CDR3 is TGCAGCGTTGCCCTTCAGGGGGGCACAGATACGCAGTATTTT.

CDR3 DNA sequence: TGTGCCAGCAGCTTAGCTGGCTTGGATACGCAGTATTTT. Residues: CASSLAGLDTQYF. The chain has TRBV5-6 and TRBJ2-3; D is undetermined. V was trimmed by 2 bases and J by 6 bases, leaving 10 bases between them. CDR1 is SGHDT, CDR2 YYEEEE, per germline. CDR3 size: 13 residues.

The chain is built from TRBV20-1 and TRBJ1-1; D not certain. The V end was cut by 4 bases, the J end by 2 bases, with 5 bases between. Germline assignment: CDR1 DFQATT and CDR2 SNEGSKA (reference sequence). The CDR3 has 11 residues. Here the CDR3 reads CSAKTNTEAFF. DNA of the CDR3: TGCAGTGCTAAGACAAACACTGAAGCTTTCTTT.

The CDR3 loop is CASILRGQLDEQFF. As DNA, the CDR3 is TGTGCCAGCATACTACGGGGTCAGCTGGATGAGCAGTTCTTC. The chain combines TRBV7-9 with TRBJ2-1; a weak D match, TRBD2 (5 bases). The CDR3 loop spans 14 amino acids. With 7 bases removed from V and 8 bases from J, the gap between germline ends came to 18 bases. Germline lookup yields CDR1 SEHNR and CDR2 FQNEAQ (reference sequence).

CDR3 amino acids: CASSVTAGAYTQYF. The CDR3 coding sequence is TGTGCCAGCAGTGTGACCGCAGGGGCATATACGCAGTATTTT. V is TRBV2 and J is TRBJ2-3, with D possibly being TRBD1 (6 bases). Germline CDR1 reads SNHLY; CDR2 reads FYNNEI. V lost 4 bases to trimming and J lost 7 bases, with 15 bases between them. CDR3 size: 14 residues.

V is TRBV20-1 and J is TRBJ1-2, with 12 bases identical to TRBD1. J was trimmed by 8 bases and V by 6 bases; bases with no gene match: 7. CDR3 length: 13 residues. Germline CDR1 reads DFQATT; CDR2 reads SNEGSKA (reference sequence). CDR3 sequence reads: CSAPPGQGAGYTF. As DNA, the CDR3 is TGCAGTGCGCCCCCGGGACAGGGGGCCGGCTACACCTTC.

As to this clonotype: The junction and the germline gene differ at one end; a read error may be behind it. The J gene is TRBJ1-1, the V gene TRBV6-5; no clear D. This CDR3 has 13 amino acids. CDR1 is MNHEY and CDR2 is SVGAGI in the germline V gene. The CDR3 region is CASSSLRETEAFF. CDR3 DNA sequence: TGTGCCAGTAGTTCTCTCCGGGAAACTGAAGCTTTCTTT.

Worth noting for this clonotype: One junction end disagrees with the germline gene, perhaps due to a read error. V and J are TRBV6-2 or TRBV6-3 and TRBJ1-5, with D perhaps matching TRBD1 (5 bases). CDR1 and CDR2 (germline): MNHEY, SVGEGT. The CDR3 sequence is 14 residues long. This chain's CDR3 is CASSEGQSSQPQHF. The DNA for the CDR3 is TGTGCCAGCAGTGAAGGACAAAGCAGTCAGCCCCAGCATTTT.

The chain employs TRBV2 and TRBJ1-6; D remains unclear. Germline loops: CDR1 SNHLY, CDR2 FYNNEI. The V gene lost 5 bases and the J gene lost 7 bases, with 12 bases spanning the gap. The CDR3 consists of 14 residues. CDR3 nucleotides: TGTGCCAGCAGTTTGGGAAAGAGGAATTCACCCCTCCACTTT. Its translation: CASSLGKRNSPLHF.

The V and J genes are TRBV28 and TRBJ2-3, with D maybe TRBD1 (6 bases). Trimming left V 2 bases short and J 9 bases short, with 12 bases between. Germline V lookup: CDR1 MDHEN, CDR2 SYDVKM. This CDR3 is built from 13 residues. Written as DNA, the CDR3 is TGTGCCAGCAGTTTAGACGGCACAGGGACGCAGTATTTT. This gives the protein CASSLDGTGTQYF. The whole variable domain, filled in from reference TRBV28 and TRBJ2-3, reads DVKVTQSSRYLVKRTGEKVFLECVQDMDHENMFWYRQDPGLGLRLIYFSYDVKMKEKGDIPEGYSVSREKKERFSLILESASTNQTSMYLCASSLDGTGTQYFGPGTRLTVL.